The 21 T cell receptor beta chains presented below share a single source sample, sequenced in a study of shared T cell receptors in the human thymus. Generated by immunoSEQ multiplex PCR, the TCRdb table keeps only in-frame clones and is missing some. The sample yields fewer than 700,000 clones, 85% to 90% seen once. The data were also submitted as part of a second study, on human thymus T cells.

The sequenced sample consisted of thymocytes. The receptors here all came from a boy in the first two years of life with a congenital heart defect.

The gene calls are TRBV30 and TRBJ1-2; D unresolved. Trimming stripped 0 bases from V and 8 bases from J, with 13 bases between. The germline V gene has CDR1 GTSNPN and CDR2 SVGIG (reference sequence). The CDR3 runs to 13 residues. DNA of the CDR3: TGTGCCTGGAGTGTACGGAGTGACTTCGGCTACACCTTC. Amino acids: CAWSVRSDFGYTF.

The CDR3 DNA follows: TGTGCCAGTAGTATAAAGGAGGGAACGGATGGCTACACCTTC. It yields the protein CASSIKEGTDGYTF. The chain couples TRBV19 to TRBJ1-2, with D unclear. CDR1 LNHDA and CDR2 SQIVND come from the germline V gene (reference sequence). Trimming shortened V by 2 bases and J by 6 bases, and 13 bases separated the two germline ends. The CDR3 runs to 14 residues.

This clone was counted a few times. The chain joins TRBV14 to TRBJ1-4, with a possible D match to TRBD1 (6 bases). Germline V gene data show CDR1 as SGHDN and CDR2 as FVKESK. V lost 5 bases and J 8 bases, leaving 18 bases between the germline ends. The CDR3 sequence is 15 residues long. CDR3 in DNA: TGTGCCAGCAGCGGGAAACGGGACACGTTCGAAAAACTGTTTTTT. Protein: CASSGKRDTFEKLFF.

The chain links TRBV19 to TRBJ2-1; D remains unclear. There are 16 residues in the CDR3. V gave up 3 bases and J gave up 7 bases, with 19 bases separating them. CDR1 and CDR2 from the germline V gene are LNHDA and SQIVND (reference sequence). CDR3 amino acids: CASSISPPLVGNEQFF. For the CDR3, the DNA is TGTGCCAGTAGTATTAGTCCCCCGCTAGTCGGGAATGAGCAGTTCTTC.

This clone was detected once. The chain uses TRBV12-5 and TRBJ1-2; maybe TRBD1 (5 bases). Germline loops: CDR1 LGHNT, CDR2 FRNRAP. Trimming stripped 2 bases from V and 7 bases from J, with 14 bases between. The CDR3 is 14 residues long. In DNA, the CDR3 is TGTGCTAGTGGTTTGCGGGGGGAGCCTCCTGGCTACACCTTC. As protein: CASGLRGEPPGYTF. Complete variable domain (other parts from reference TRBV12-5 and TRBJ1-2): DARVTQTPRHKVTEMGQEVTMRCQPILGHNTVFWYRQTMMQGLELLAYFRNRAPLDDSGMPKDRFSAEMPDATLATLKIQPSEPRDSAVYFCASGLRGEPPGYTFGSGTRLTVV.

The chain carries TRBV19 and TRBJ2-3; TRBD2 matches at 16 bases. V lost 6 bases to trimming and J lost 4 bases; unmatched junction nucleotides: 7. There are 17 residues in the CDR3. Germline values: CDR1 LNHDA, CDR2 SQIVND (reference sequence). In DNA form, the CDR3 reads TGTGCCAGTAGCCCGGGACTAGCGGGAGGGAAGCCAGATACGCAGTATTTT. Amino acid sequence: CASSPGLAGGKPDTQYF.

The chain combines TRBV5-1 with TRBJ2-3, with 7 bases that match TRBD1. CDR1 and CDR2 (germline): SGHRS, YFSETQ. The CDR3 sequence is 15 residues long. J lost 4 bases, V lost 4 bases, and 9 bases had no gene match. CDR3 nucleotide sequence: TGCGCCAGCAGCCTCGGGACAGAACCGCCAGATACGCAGTATTTT. Amino acids: CASSLGTEPPDTQYF.

The rearrangement uses TRBV6-4 and TRBJ1-4, with 9 nucleotides matching TRBD1. Germline assignment: CDR1 MRHNA and CDR2 SNTAGT. This CDR3 region has 15 residues. Trimming took 4 bases from V and 3 from J; bases not matched to a gene: 3. CDR3 amino acids: CASSATGGPNEKLFF. In nucleotides, the CDR3 is TGTGCCAGCAGTGCCACAGGGGGCCCTAATGAAAAACTGTTTTTT.

CDR3 protein: CAIKVDNGDDNQPQHF. The CDR3 nucleotides read TGTGCCATCAAGGTTGATAACGGAGATGACAATCAGCCCCAGCATTTT. This rearrangement joins TRBV10-3 to TRBJ1-5, with D unresolved. The CDR3 runs to 16 residues. V was clipped by 7 bases and J by 3 bases, with 19 bases between them. Per the germline V gene, CDR1 is ENHRY and CDR2 is SYGVKD.

V gene TRBV19 combines with J gene TRBJ2-1; tentative D call: TRBD1 (6 bases). The CDR3 covers 15 residues. V was clipped by 6 bases and J by 8 bases, with 20 bases between them. CDR1 is LNHDA, CDR2 SQIVND, per germline (reference sequence). The CDR3 DNA is TGTGCCAGTAGCCTCCCCGGGACATCTTGGGATGAGCAGTTCTTC. Translation: CASSLPGTSWDEQFF.

Only a few counts were recorded for this clone. The CDR3 spells CASSRTGGGPGANVLTF. CDR3 bases: TGTGCCAGTAGTCGGACAGGGGGAGGCCCTGGGGCCAACGTCCTGACTTTC. V usage is TRBV19 and J usage is TRBJ2-6; 10 bases are a match to TRBD1. Germline V lookup: CDR1 LNHDA, CDR2 SQIVND (reference sequence). The ends lost 5 bases at V and 2 bases at J; junction bases unmatched: 6. This CDR3 has 17 amino acids.

The rearrangement uses TRBV4-1 and TRBJ2-5, with 12 positions matching TRBD1. The CDR3 runs to 22 residues. V trimming: 2 bases; J trimming: 1 base; junction bases outside the gene matches: 20. Germline V CDR1 and CDR2: MGHRA, YSYEKL. The CDR3 is CASSQPGTGGRWGPLSQETQYF. CDR3 coding DNA: TGCGCCAGCAGCCAACCGGGGACAGGGGGCAGGTGGGGTCCGCTTAGCCAAGAGACCCAGTACTTC.

J is TRBJ2-7 and V is TRBV27, with 9 bases fitting TRBD2. CDR1 is MNHEY and CDR2 is SMNVEV in the germline V gene (reference sequence). The V segment lost 7 bases and the J segment 9 bases; nucleotides outside the gene matches: 16. This CDR3 has 15 amino acids. The CDR3 DNA reads TGTGCCAGCACGGGCGTTGGGGGCGGGAGGGCCGGGCAGTACTTC. This encodes CASTGVGGGRAGQYF.

The CDR3 coding sequence is TGTGCCATCTCCTTCGGACTTCCTAACTATGGCTACACCTTC. This codes for CAISFGLPNYGYTF. The chain carries TRBV28 and TRBJ1-2; D is undetermined. Germline V gene sequence: CDR1 MDHEN, CDR2 SYDVKM. V gave up 10 bases and J gave up 0 bases, with 15 bases separating them. The CDR3 sequence is 14 residues long.

The V call is TRBV5-5, the J call TRBJ2-7, with TRBD2 matching over 7 bases. The CDR3 spans 15 residues. From germline, CDR1 is SGHKS and CDR2 YYEKEE (reference sequence). Unmatched junction bases numbered 13, after V lost 7 bases and J lost 3 bases. CDR3: CASYKGPGLDYEQYF. CDR3 nucleotide sequence: TGTGCCAGCTATAAGGGTCCTGGACTAGACTACGAGCAGTACTTC. The entire variable domain, with the rest obtained from reference TRBV5-5 and TRBJ2-7, is as follows: DAGVTQSPTHLIKTRGQQVTLRCSPISGHKSVSWYQQVLGQGPQFIFQYYEKEERGRGNFPDRFSARQFPNYSSELNVNALLLGDSALYLCASYKGPGLDYEQYFGPGTRLTVT.

This sequence joins TRBV14 and TRBJ2-3; TRBD2 is a possible D gene (5 bases). CDR1 is SGHDN and CDR2 is FVKESK in the germline V gene. The CDR3 contains 16 residues. V was pared by 3 bases and J by 2 bases, with 15 bases between. CDR3 DNA sequence: TGTGCCAGCAGCCAGGTAGCGAGCCGGTACACAGATACGCAGTATTTT. Protein sequence: CASSQVASRYTDTQYF.

This chain uses TRBV10-3 with TRBJ2-7; 10 bases are a match to TRBD2. Germline V gives CDR1 ENHRY, CDR2 SYGVKD. CDR3 length: 15 residues. J gave up 1 base and V 4 bases, and 4 bases lay outside the gene matches. The CDR3 sequence: CAISGAGGRSYEQYF. The CDR3, as DNA: TGTGCCATCAGTGGAGCGGGAGGGCGGTCCTACGAGCAGTACTTC.

The V gene is TRBV12-5, the J gene TRBJ2-3, with D unresolved. Germline V gene lookup returns CDR1 LGHNT and CDR2 FRNRAP. CDR3 length: 16 amino acids. The V end lost 2 bases, the J end lost 0 bases, and 12 bases lay between the germline ends. In nucleotides, the CDR3 is TGTGCTAGTGGTTTGCCAGGAACCTTCAGCACAGATACGCAGTATTTT. As protein: CASGLPGTFSTDTQYF. Drawing the rest from reference TRBV12-5 and TRBJ2-3, the complete variable domain is DARVTQTPRHKVTEMGQEVTMRCQPILGHNTVFWYRQTMMQGLELLAYFRNRAPLDDSGMPKDRFSAEMPDATLATLKIQPSEPRDSAVYFCASGLPGTFSTDTQYFGPGTRLTVL.

This chain connects TRBV9 to TRBJ2-1; possible D gene TRBD1, 6 bases. The CDR3 is 17 residues long. Germline CDR1 and CDR2: SGDLS and YYNGEE. V lost 4 bases to trimming and J lost 10 bases, with 27 bases between them. The CDR3 coding sequence is TGTGCCAGCAGCCTCAAGAGGGGGAAGGGGGAGCAGGGAGAGCAGTTCTTC. Amino acids: CASSLKRGKGEQGEQFF.

J is TRBJ2-1 and V is TRBV30, with TRBD2 matching 8 bases. Per the germline V gene, CDR1 is GTSNPN and CDR2 is SVGIG (reference sequence). J lost 12 bases, V lost 4 bases, and 11 bases had no gene match. This CDR3 region has 13 residues. The CDR3 protein is CAWKEGSGTRQFF. CDR3 bases: TGTGCCTGGAAGGAGGGTAGCGGGACTCGGCAGTTCTTC.

The CDR3: CSVATGNTYEQYF. CDR3 in DNA: TGCAGCGTAGCGACAGGGAACACCTACGAGCAGTACTTC. This chain connects TRBV29-1 to TRBJ2-7, with 7 bases that match TRBD1. After removal of 6 bases from V and 2 bases from J, the junction contained 7 bases not matched to a gene. CDR3 length equals 13 residues. Germline CDR1 reads SQVTM; CDR2 reads ANQGSEA.